This TCR beta chain was found in a study of regulatory T cells in long-lasting Graves disease. Study conclusions and caveats: Possibly, too few samples lowered accuracy. Newly diagnosed patients shared about a thousand public clonotypes; persistent patients shared approximately 2,700.

J gave up 7 bases and V 0 bases, and 10 bases lay outside the gene matches. The V gene's germline CDR1 is DFQATT and CDR2 SNEGSKA (reference sequence). There are 16 residues in the CDR3. Indicated time point: newly diagnosed GD, antithyroid drugs for less than 3 months. Extracted RNA from PBMCs served as the source of the TCR library. This clonotype showed up many times. Its cognate antigen is unknown. Construction of the TCR beta libraries employed iRepertoire HTBI primers in conjunction with Arm-PCR of CDR3 regions. TCRdb ran MiXCR on the multiplex PCR reads and lists one entry per CDR3 protein. The sample has around 250,000 distinct CDR3 sequences, 15% to 20% seen once.

This clonotype was obtained from a female donor with Graves disease. Sample: peripheral blood mononuclear cells (PBMCs), taken at new diagnosis, from a patient treated with antithyroid drugs. This chain uses TRBV20-1 with TRBJ2-2; 8 bases fit TRBD2. In DNA, the CDR3 is TGCAGTGCTAGAGATCCCACAGCGGGAGCGGGCGGGGAGCTGTTTTTT. Translated, it gives CSARDPTAGAGGELFF.